These T cell receptor beta chains were read from a single sample in a study of OX40 agonist ivuxolimab in advanced cancers. Libraries were prepared by immunoSEQ multiplex PCR; TCRdb keeps only in-frame clonotypes and omits some of them. The sample consists of about 53,000 clones, 84% of them appearing once. Sequenced here: CD4+ or CD8+ T cells sorted from blood, sampled in a trial of the OX40 agonist ivuxolimab. The receptors here all came from an adult with an advanced solid tumor such as melanoma, head and neck, liver or kidney cancer. Each CDR3 is given with its conserved first and last residue. D genes are given only for firm matches. The listing skips clone size in some rows; elsewhere it reads once, few, many or a size class.

CDR3: CASSSPPGANVLTF
DNA: TGTGCCAGCAGTTCCCCCCCTGGGGCCAACGTCCTGACTTTC
J: TRBJ2-6
V: TRBV28
size: .
D: .

CDR3: CASSLGPEGNGELFF
DNA: TGCGCCAGCAGCTTGGGCCCAGAGGGGAACGGGGAGCTGTTTTTT
J: TRBJ2-2
V: TRBV5-1
size: .
D: .

CDR3: CASTRGGGFDSPLHF
DNA: TGTGCCAGCACCCGGGGAGGGGGATTTGATTCACCCCTCCACTTT
J: TRBJ1-6
V: TRBV5-6
size: .
D: .

CDR3: CASSLEPGMVTGELFF
DNA: TGTGCCAGCAGCTTGGAACCCGGGATGGTCACCGGGGAGCTGTTTTTT
J: TRBJ2-2
V: TRBV5-5
size: .
D: .

CDR3: CASTQSMREKLFF
DNA: TGTGCCAGTACCCAGTCCATGCGAGAAAAACTGTTTTTT
J: TRBJ1-4
V: TRBV19
size: .
D: .

CDR3: CAITGTASSYEQYF
DNA: TGTGCCATCACCGGGACAGCCAGCTCCTACGAGCAGTACTTC
J: TRBJ2-7
V: TRBV10-3
size: .
D: TRBD1

CDR3: CASSQKLRGSYNEQFF
DNA: TGCGCCAGCAGCCAAAAACTCAGGGGATCCTACAATGAGCAGTTCTTC
J: TRBJ2-1
V: TRBV5-1
size: .
D: .

CDR3: CASSRLEGMNTEAFF
DNA: TGCGCCAGCAGCCGTCTCGAGGGCATGAACACTGAAGCTTTCTTT
J: TRBJ1-1
V: TRBV4-1
size: .
D: .

CDR3: CASSPGTEYTEAFF
DNA: TGTGCCAGCTCACCAGGGACGGAATACACTGAAGCTTTCTTT
J: TRBJ1-1
V: TRBV18
size: .
D: .

CDR3: CASSAPRFRVFTDTQYF
DNA: TGTGCCAGCAGTGCCCCCCGATTCCGGGTCTTCACAGATACGCAGTATTTT
J: TRBJ2-3
V: TRBV6-1
size: .
D: .

CDR3: CASSLEWDSKYEAFF
DNA: TGTGCCAGCAGCTTAGAATGGGACAGCAAATATGAAGCTTTCTTT
J: TRBJ1-1
V: TRBV7-8
size: .
D: TRBD1

CDR3: CASSSSGTRGETQYF
DNA: TGTGCCAGCAGTTCCTCCGGGACTAGAGGGGAGACCCAGTACTTC
J: TRBJ2-5
V: TRBV27
size: .
D: TRBD2

CDR3: CASSITYGLAKNIQYF
DNA: TGTGCCAGCAGCATTACCTATGGACTAGCCAAAAACATTCAGTACTTC
J: TRBJ2-4
V: TRBV7-2
size: .
D: .

CDR3: CSVGKTGAPRETQYF
DNA: TGCAGCGTTGGAAAAACAGGGGCCCCACGAGAGACCCAGTACTTC
J: TRBJ2-5
V: TRBV29-1
size: .
D: TRBD1

CDR3: CASSQDLGPSYEQYF
DNA: TGTGCCAGCAGCCAAGATTTGGGGCCCTCCTACGAGCAGTACTTC
J: TRBJ2-7
V: TRBV9
size: .
D: .

CDR3: CASRGGERNLYGYTF
DNA: TGTGCCAGCCGGGGGGGAGAGAGAAATCTCTATGGCTACACCTTC
J: TRBJ1-2
V: TRBV6-6
size: .
D: .

CDR3: CASRKGNEKLFF
DNA: TGTGCCAGCAGAAAGGGTAATGAAAAACTGTTTTTT
J: TRBJ1-4
V: TRBV6-6
size: .
D: .

CDR3: CASSGTFTGYTF
DNA: TGTGCCAGCAGCGGGACCTTCACTGGCTACACCTTC
J: TRBJ1-2
V: TRBV9
size: .
D: .

CDR3: CASSRDQKETQYF
DNA: TGTGCCAGCAGCCGGGACCAAAAAGAGACCCAGTACTTC
J: TRBJ2-5
V: TRBV5-4
size: .
D: .

CDR3: CASSLEVGNTEAFF
DNA: TGTGCCAGCAGCTTGGAGGTGGGGAACACTGAAGCTTTCTTT
J: TRBJ1-1
V: TRBV5-4
size: few
D: .

CDR3: CASSSGQGADGYTF
DNA: TGTGCCAGCAGTAGTGGACAGGGGGCGGATGGCTACACCTTC
J: TRBJ1-2
V: TRBV6-5
size: .
D: TRBD1

CDR3: CSVPRGSSYEQYF
DNA: TGCAGCGTCCCGCGGGGGTCATCCTACGAGCAGTACTTC
J: TRBJ2-7
V: TRBV29-1
size: .
D: TRBD2

CDR3: CASSEATQAGRSRDTQYF
DNA: TGTGCCAGCAGTGAAGCGACCCAAGCGGGAAGGTCCAGAGATACGCAGTATTTT
J: TRBJ2-3
V: TRBV6-1
size: .
D: TRBD2

CDR3: CSASRGGQAFF
DNA: TGCAGTGCCTCAAGAGGGGGGCAAGCTTTCTTT
J: TRBJ1-1
V: TRBV20-1
size: .
D: .

CDR3: CASGEGGTLNEAFF
DNA: TGTGCCAGCGGAGAAGGGGGGACACTCAATGAAGCTTTCTTT
J: TRBJ1-1
V: TRBV6-5
size: .
D: .

CDR3: CASSLDRSETQYF
DNA: TGTGCCAGCAGCTTAGATAGGTCGGAGACCCAGTACTTC
J: TRBJ2-5
V: TRBV11-2
size: .
D: .

CDR3: CASSLVRTDTQYF
DNA: TGTGCCAGCAGCTTAGTACGCACAGATACGCAGTATTTT
J: TRBJ2-3
V: TRBV7-8
size: .
D: .

CDR3: CASKDLRTNYGYTF
DNA: TGTGCCAGCAAGGACCTACGAACCAACTATGGCTACACCTTC
J: TRBJ1-2
V: TRBV19
size: .
D: .

CDR3: CASSHPEGFQETQYF
DNA: TGTGCCAGCAGTCACCCCGAGGGGTTCCAAGAGACCCAGTACTTC
J: TRBJ2-5
V: TRBV28
size: .
D: .

CDR3: CASRLQGQGAYEQYF
DNA: TGTGCCAGCCGCCTCCAGGGACAGGGGGCCTACGAGCAGTACTTC
J: TRBJ2-7
V: TRBV28
size: once
D: TRBD1

CDR3: CASSLDGRGEQFF
DNA: TGTGCCAGCAGCTTAGATGGTAGGGGGGAGCAGTTCTTC
J: TRBJ2-1
V: TRBV7-9
size: .
D: .

CDR3: CASVDSSTYEQYF
DNA: TGTGCCAGCGTGGACAGTTCCACCTACGAGCAGTACTTC
J: TRBJ2-7
V: TRBV6-5
size: .
D: .

CDR3: CASSLGGLNQPQHF
DNA: TGTGCCAGCAGTTTAGGGGGGTTGAATCAGCCCCAGCATTTT
J: TRBJ1-5
V: TRBV28
size: .
D: .

CDR3: CAIRAGQDLTYEQYF
DNA: TGTGCCATCAGAGCTGGACAGGATCTGACCTACGAGCAGTACTTC
J: TRBJ2-7
V: TRBV10-3
size: .
D: TRBD1

CDR3: CASTPSGRYNEQFF
DNA: TGTGCCAGCACCCCTAGCGGGAGATACAATGAGCAGTTCTTC
J: TRBJ2-1
V: TRBV6-6
size: .
D: TRBD2

CDR3: CAWSPPRDTQYF
DNA: TGTGCCTGGAGTCCCCCCAGGGATACGCAGTATTTT
J: TRBJ2-3
V: TRBV30
size: .
D: .